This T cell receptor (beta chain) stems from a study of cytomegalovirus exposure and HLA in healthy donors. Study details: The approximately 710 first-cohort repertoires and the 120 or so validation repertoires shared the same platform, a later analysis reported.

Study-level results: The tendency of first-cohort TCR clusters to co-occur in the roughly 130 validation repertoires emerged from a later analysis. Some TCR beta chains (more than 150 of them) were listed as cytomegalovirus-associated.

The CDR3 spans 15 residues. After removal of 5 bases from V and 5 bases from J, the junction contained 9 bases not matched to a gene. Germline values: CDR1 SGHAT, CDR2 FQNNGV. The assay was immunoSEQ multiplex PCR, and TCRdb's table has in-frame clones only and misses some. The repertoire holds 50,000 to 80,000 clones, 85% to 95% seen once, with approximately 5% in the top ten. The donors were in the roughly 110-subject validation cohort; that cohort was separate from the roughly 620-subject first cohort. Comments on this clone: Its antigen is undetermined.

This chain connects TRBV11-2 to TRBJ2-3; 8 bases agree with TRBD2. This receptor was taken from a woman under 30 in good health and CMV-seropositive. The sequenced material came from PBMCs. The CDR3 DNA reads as TGTGCCAGCAGCACCATAGCGGGAAAGCAAGATACGCAGTATTTT. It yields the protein CASSTIAGKQDTQYF.